This passage covers 2 T cell receptor beta chains from one sample sequenced in a study of response to subunit inactivated influenza vaccine. TCRdb passed the RT-PCR reads through MiXCR, listing each CDR3 protein once. This table holds about 150,000 distinct CDR3 sequences, about 10% found once. The sample in question was CD8+ T cells sorted from PBMCs, obtained around 25 months after vaccination. These TCRs come from a man aged 45 to 70 who received an inactivated influenza vaccine.

The chain has TRBV19 and TRBJ2-3; D unclear. The CDR3 is made up of 15 amino acids. V lost 6 bases and J lost 2, with 15 bases in between. The germline CDR1 and CDR2 sequences are LNHDA and SQIVND (reference sequence). The DNA of the CDR3 is TGTGCCAGTAGCCCTACCCCAACAAACACAGATACGCAGTATTTT. Amino acid sequence: CASSPTPTNTDTQYF.

This chain uses TRBV4-2 with TRBJ2-7, with D tentatively TRBD2 (5 bases). V gave up 0 bases and J gave up 3 bases, with 15 bases separating them. The CDR3 length is 16 residues. The V gene's germline CDR1 is LGHNA and CDR2 YNFKEQ. CDR3 region: CASSQDGAGLHYEQYF. The CDR3 DNA reads as TGTGCCAGCAGCCAAGATGGCGCGGGTCTCCACTACGAGCAGTACTTC.